Here is one TCR beta chain with its context. Living in 24 US areas, the participants were between 18 and 89 years of age. Cohort assignment relied on participant-reported clinical history. In the study's own analysis: Estimation of nucleated cell counts relied on the amplification of reference gene primers. Using immunoSEQ multiplex PCR, the repertoire was profiled, and TCRdb retains in-frame clones only, with some absent. The V and J calls and clone size are taken from that table; D and trimming were inferred from the DNA. Of hundreds of thousands of clones detected, about nine tenths appear once; the ten largest clones hold about 4%. Germline CDR1 ENHRY, CDR2 SYGVKD. The V and J ends lost 6 bases and 4 bases respectively, with 6 bases between them. This CDR3 spans 12 amino acids. The data stem from a study of blood T cell repertoires in COVID-19. About the study: T cells, B-cell-depleted T cells, or PBMCs provided the cDNA or gDNA that served as material.

The chain has TRBV10-3 and TRBJ1-4, with D unclear. Sequencing was done on a sample of PBMCs or T cells enriched from blood (not recorded which). This clonotype originated in a man between 25 and 39 years old who had recovered from COVID-19. The CDR3 nucleotides are TGTGCCATCAGCCTCAGTAATGAAAAACTGTTTTTT. Translating it yields CAISLSNEKLFF.